One and the same sample provided the 6 T cell receptor beta chains below, sequenced in a study of blood T cells in healthy people across ages. The use of a sample-barcoded 5' primer and a J-beta primer mix characterized a second PCR of about 6 to 12 cycles. TCRdb itself ran the 5' RACE reads through MiXCR, one entry per CDR3 protein. Among approximately 1,100,000 distinct CDR3 sequences listed, more than 40% were seen once. Sequenced input: blood. Every receptor here comes from an older woman in good health.

This sequence joins TRBV12-3 or TRBV12-4 and TRBJ2-1, with 7 bases aligning to TRBD1. The J call is doubtful: the DNA matches TRBJ2-7 better. This CDR3 has 14 amino acids. The DNA for the CDR3 is TGTGCCAGCAGGCCGGGACAGCGGTACAATGAGCAGTACTTC. Translated, it gives CASRPGQRYNEQYF.

This chain joins TRBV27 and TRBJ2-3, with D hard to call. CDR1 and CDR2 from the germline V gene are MNHEY and SMNVEV (reference sequence). This CDR3 contains 13 residues. With 5 bases removed from V and 1 base from J, the gap between germline ends came to 7 bases. DNA of the CDR3: TGTGCCAGCAGTACCCGACGCACAGATACGCAGTATTTT. It is translated as CASSTRRTDTQYF.

This clonotype has just a few counts. The CDR3 here is CASSQERPDTQYF. The CDR3 DNA reads TGTGCCAGCAGCCAAGAACGGCCAGATACGCAGTATTTT. The J gene is TRBJ2-3, the V gene TRBV4-2; no clear D. The CDR3 has 13 amino acids. V lost 0 bases to trimming and J lost 4 bases, with 5 bases between them. The germline V gene has CDR1 LGHNA and CDR2 YNFKEQ.

The chain couples TRBV3-1 to TRBJ1-6, with TRBD1 as a possible D gene (5 bases). The germline gives CDR1 LGHDT, CDR2 YNNKEL (reference sequence). Trimming took off 3 bases at V and 4 bases at J, with 7 bases between the two ends. There are 14 residues in the CDR3. CDR3 DNA: TGTGCCAGCAGCCACAGGGCTTATAATTCACCCCTCCACTTT. Translation: CASSHRAYNSPLHF.

Points on this clonotype: It may be a read error: a sequence one base away is much more abundant. The chain employs TRBV29-1 and TRBJ2-7; TRBD1 matches 10 bases. The CDR3 contains 14 residues. V shed 3 bases, J shed 7 bases, and the junction held 9 bases outside the gene matches. CDR1 is SQVTM, CDR2 ANQGSEA, per germline. The CDR3 coding sequence is TGCAGCGTTGACACGACAGGGGGCAACAATGAGCAGTACTTC. Its protein product is CSVDTTGGNNEQYF.

The chain combines TRBV7-2 with TRBJ1-1; D is possibly TRBD1 (6 bases). Germline CDR1 reads SGHTA; CDR2 reads FQGNSA. The CDR3 covers 13 residues. Trimming removed 3 bases from V and 10 bases from J, with 15 bases in between. CDR3 amino acids: CASSFKQGSGAFF. CDR3 sequence (DNA): TGTGCCAGCAGCTTCAAACAGGGCTCGGGAGCTTTCTTT. The variable domain in full, completed from reference TRBV7-2 and TRBJ1-1, reads GAGVSQSPSNKVTEKGKDVELRCDPISGHTALYWYRQSLGQGLEFLIYFQGNSAPDKSGLPSDRFSAERTGGSVSTLTIQRTQQEDSAVYLCASSFKQGSGAFFGQGTRLTVV.